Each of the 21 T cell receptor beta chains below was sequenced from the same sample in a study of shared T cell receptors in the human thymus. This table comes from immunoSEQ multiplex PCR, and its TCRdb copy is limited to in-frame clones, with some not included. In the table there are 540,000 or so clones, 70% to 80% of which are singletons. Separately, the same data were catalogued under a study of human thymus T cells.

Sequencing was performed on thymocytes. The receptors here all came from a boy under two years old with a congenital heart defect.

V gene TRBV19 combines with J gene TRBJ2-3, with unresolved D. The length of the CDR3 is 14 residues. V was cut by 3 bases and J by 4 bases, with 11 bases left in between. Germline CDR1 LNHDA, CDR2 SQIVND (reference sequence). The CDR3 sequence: CASSIMESPDTQYF. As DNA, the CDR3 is TGTGCCAGTAGTATTATGGAGTCCCCAGATACGCAGTATTTT.

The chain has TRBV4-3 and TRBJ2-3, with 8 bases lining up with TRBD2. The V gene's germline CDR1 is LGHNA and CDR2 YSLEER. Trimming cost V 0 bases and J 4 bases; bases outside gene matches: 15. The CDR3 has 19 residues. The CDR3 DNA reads TGCGCCAGCAGCCAAGACGCCCGCCCGGGTAGCGGGATCGCAGATACGCAGTATTTT. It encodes CASSQDARPGSGIADTQYF.

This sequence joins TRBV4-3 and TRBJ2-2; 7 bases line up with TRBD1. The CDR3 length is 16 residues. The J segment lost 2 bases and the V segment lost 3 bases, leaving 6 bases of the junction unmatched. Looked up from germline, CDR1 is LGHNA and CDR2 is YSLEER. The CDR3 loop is CASSHPRTGNTGELFF. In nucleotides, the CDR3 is TGCGCCAGCAGCCACCCCAGGACAGGAAACACCGGGGAGCTGTTTTTT.

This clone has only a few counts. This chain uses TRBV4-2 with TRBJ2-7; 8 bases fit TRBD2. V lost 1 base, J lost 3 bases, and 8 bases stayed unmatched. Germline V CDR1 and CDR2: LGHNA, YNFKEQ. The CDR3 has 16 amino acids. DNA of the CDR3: TGTGCCAGCAGCCAAGGGAGGACTAGCCATTACTACGAGCAGTACTTC. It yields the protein CASSQGRTSHYYEQYF.

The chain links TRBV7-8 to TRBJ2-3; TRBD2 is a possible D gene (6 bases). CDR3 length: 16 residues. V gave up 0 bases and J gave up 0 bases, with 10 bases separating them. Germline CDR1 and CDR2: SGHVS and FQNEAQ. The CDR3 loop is CASSLAGTPSTDTQYF. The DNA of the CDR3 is TGTGCCAGCAGCTTAGCCGGGACTCCAAGCACAGATACGCAGTATTTT.

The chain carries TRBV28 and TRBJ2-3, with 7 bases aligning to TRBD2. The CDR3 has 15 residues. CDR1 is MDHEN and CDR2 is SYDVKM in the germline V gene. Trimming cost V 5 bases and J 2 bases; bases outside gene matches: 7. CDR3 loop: CASSPGGGVTDTQYF. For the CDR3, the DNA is TGTGCCAGCAGTCCCGGGGGAGGGGTCACAGATACGCAGTATTTT.

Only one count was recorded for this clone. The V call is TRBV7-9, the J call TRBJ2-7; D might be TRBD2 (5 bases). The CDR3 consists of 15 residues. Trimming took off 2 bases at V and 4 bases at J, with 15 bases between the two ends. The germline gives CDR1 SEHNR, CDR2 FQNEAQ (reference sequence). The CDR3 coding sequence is TGTGCCAGCAGCTTAACTGGGCTAGCTACTTACGAGCAGTACTTC. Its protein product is CASSLTGLATYEQYF.

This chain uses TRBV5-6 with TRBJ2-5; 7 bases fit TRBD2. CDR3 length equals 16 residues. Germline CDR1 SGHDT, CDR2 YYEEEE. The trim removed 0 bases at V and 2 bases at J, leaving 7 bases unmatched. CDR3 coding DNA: TGTGCCAGCAGCTTGGGAACTAGCGTCCTTCAAGAGACCCAGTACTTC. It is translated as CASSLGTSVLQETQYF.

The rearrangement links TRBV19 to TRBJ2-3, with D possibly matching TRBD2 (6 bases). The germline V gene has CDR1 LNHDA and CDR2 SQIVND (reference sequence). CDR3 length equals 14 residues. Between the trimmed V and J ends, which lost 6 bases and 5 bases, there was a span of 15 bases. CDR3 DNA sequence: TGTGCCAGTAGCCAAAGCGGGTATGGAGATACGCAGTATTTT. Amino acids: CASSQSGYGDTQYF.

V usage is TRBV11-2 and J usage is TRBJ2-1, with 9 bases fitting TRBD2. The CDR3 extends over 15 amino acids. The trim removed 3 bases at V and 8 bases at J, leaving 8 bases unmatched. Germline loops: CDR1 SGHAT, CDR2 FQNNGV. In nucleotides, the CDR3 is TGTGCCAGCAGCTTTAGCGGGAGCCCCGAGGATGAGCAGTTCTTC. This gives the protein CASSFSGSPEDEQFF.

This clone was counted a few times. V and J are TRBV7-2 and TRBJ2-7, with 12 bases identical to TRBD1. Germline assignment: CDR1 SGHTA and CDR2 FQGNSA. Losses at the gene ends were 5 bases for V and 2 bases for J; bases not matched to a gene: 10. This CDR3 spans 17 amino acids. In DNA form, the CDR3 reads TGTGCCAGCAGCCAAACTCGGGGGGACAGGGGGCCCTACGAGCAGTACTTC. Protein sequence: CASSQTRGDRGPYEQYF. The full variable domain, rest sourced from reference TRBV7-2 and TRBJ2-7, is GAGVSQSPSNKVTEKGKDVELRCDPISGHTALYWYRQSLGQGLEFLIYFQGNSAPDKSGLPSDRFSAERTGGSVSTLTIQRTQQEDSAVYLCASSQTRGDRGPYEQYFGPGTRLTVT.

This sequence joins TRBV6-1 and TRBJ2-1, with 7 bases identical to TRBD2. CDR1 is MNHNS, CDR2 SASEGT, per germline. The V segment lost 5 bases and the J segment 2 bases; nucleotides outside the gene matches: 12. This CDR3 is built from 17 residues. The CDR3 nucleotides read TGTGCCAGCAGTCAAGAAGAACTAGCGCTTCCCTACAATGAGCAGTTCTTC. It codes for CASSQEELALPYNEQFF.

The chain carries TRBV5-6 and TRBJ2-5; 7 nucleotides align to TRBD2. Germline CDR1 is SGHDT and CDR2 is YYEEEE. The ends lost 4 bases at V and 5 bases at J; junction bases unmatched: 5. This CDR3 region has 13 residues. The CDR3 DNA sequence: TGTGCCAGCAGCCGGACTAGTGGGGAGACCCAGTACTTC. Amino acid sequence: CASSRTSGETQYF.

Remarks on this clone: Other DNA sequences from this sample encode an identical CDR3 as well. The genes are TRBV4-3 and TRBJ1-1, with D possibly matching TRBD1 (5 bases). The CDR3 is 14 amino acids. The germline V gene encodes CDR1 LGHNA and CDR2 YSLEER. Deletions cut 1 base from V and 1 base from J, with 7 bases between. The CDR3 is CASSQAQGNTEAFF. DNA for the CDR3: TGCGCCAGCAGCCAAGCCCAGGGGAACACTGAAGCTTTCTTT.

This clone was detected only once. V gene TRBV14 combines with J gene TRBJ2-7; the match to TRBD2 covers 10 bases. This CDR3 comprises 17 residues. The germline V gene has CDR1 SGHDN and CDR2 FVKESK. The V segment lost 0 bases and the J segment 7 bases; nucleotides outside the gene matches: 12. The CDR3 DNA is TGTGCCAGCAGCCAAGATCTGGGGCTAGCGGGAGCTGGAGAGCAGTACTTC. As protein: CASSQDLGLAGAGEQYF. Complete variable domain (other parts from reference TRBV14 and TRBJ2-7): EAGVTQFPSHSVIEKGQTVTLRCDPISGHDNLYWYRRVMGKEIKFLLHFVKESKQDESGMPNNRFLAERTGGTYSTLKVQPAELEDSGVYFCASSQDLGLAGAGEQYFGPGTRLTVT.

The CDR3 DNA reads as TGTGCCAGCAGCCTACTAGCGGAGACGCCCGGGGAGCTGTTTTTT. Its protein is CASSLLAETPGELFF. J is TRBJ2-2 and V is TRBV11-2; the match to TRBD2 covers 8 bases. Germline V lookup: CDR1 SGHAT, CDR2 FQNNGV. The CDR3 extends over 15 amino acids. The V and J ends lost 5 bases and 6 bases, in that order; junction bases with no gene match: 8. Full variable domain (missing parts from reference TRBV11-2 and TRBJ2-2): EAGVAQSPRYKIIEKRQSVAFWCNPISGHATLYWYQQILGQGPKLLIQFQNNGVVDDSQLPKDRFSAERLKGVDSTLKIQPAKLEDSAVYLCASSLLAETPGELFFGEGSRLTVL.

CDR3 nucleotides: TGCGCCAGCAGCCAAGATTGGCTAGCGGAGACGAACACCGGGGAGCTGTTTTTT. Amino acids: CASSQDWLAETNTGELFF. The chain joins TRBV4-3 to TRBJ2-2, with 7 bases identical to TRBD2. The CDR3 totals 18 residues. The germline gives CDR1 LGHNA, CDR2 YSLEER. The V and J ends lost 0 bases and 0 bases, in that order; junction bases with no gene match: 7.

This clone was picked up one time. The CDR3 reads CASSQGIRREAFF. DNA of the CDR3: TGTGCCAGCAGCCAAGGAATCAGGAGGGAAGCTTTCTTT. This chain uses TRBV4-2 with TRBJ1-1; no definite D call. Looked up from germline, CDR1 is LGHNA and CDR2 is YNFKEQ. The CDR3 has 13 residues. Trimming took off 1 base at V and 8 bases at J, with 11 bases between the two ends.

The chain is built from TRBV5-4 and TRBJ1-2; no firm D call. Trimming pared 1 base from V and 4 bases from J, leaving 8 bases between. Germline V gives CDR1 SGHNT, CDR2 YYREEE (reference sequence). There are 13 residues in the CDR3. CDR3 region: CASSLMGGYGYTF. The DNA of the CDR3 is TGTGCCAGCAGCTTGATGGGAGGCTATGGCTACACCTTC. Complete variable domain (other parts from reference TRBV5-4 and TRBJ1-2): ETGVTQSPTHLIKTRGQQVTLRCSSQSGHNTVSWYQQALGQGPQFIFQYYREEENGRGNFPPRFSGLQFPNYSSELNVNALELDDSALYLCASSLMGGYGYTFGSGTRLTVV.

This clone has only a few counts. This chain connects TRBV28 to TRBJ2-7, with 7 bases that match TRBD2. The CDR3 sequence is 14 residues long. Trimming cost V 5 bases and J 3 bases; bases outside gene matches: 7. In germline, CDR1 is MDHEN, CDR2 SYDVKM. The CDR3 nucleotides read TGTGCCAGCAGTAGGGGACTATTCGACTACGAGCAGTACTTC. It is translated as CASSRGLFDYEQYF.

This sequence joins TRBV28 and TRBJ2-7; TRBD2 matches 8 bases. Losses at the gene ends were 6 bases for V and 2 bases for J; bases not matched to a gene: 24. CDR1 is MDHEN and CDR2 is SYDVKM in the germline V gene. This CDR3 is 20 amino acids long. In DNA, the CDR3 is TGTGCCAGCAGGCTGCCCGCCGGGACTAGAAGCGAAAGAGGGACCTACGAGCAGTACTTC. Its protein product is CASRLPAGTRSERGTYEQYF.